The sequence of this TCR beta chain was determined in a study of blood T cell repertoires in COVID-19. Across the study: Sites in the United States, Italy and Spain provided acute and convalescent COVID-19 samples.

CDR1 is SGHTA and CDR2 is FQGTGA in the germline V gene. CDR3 length: 16 residues. J gave up 5 bases and V 2 bases, and 11 bases lay outside the gene matches. Participants spanned ages about 18 to 89 years and resided in 20 to 30 US areas. Symptom resolution, clearance, or two negative PCRs marked donors in Cohort 3 as recovered. In the original workflow: Nucleated cell counts were estimated from reference gene primer amplification. This table comes from immunoSEQ multiplex PCR, and its TCRdb copy is limited to in-frame clones, with some not included. That table furnishes V, J and clone size, whereas the DNA furnished D and trimming. This table holds around 200,000 clones, 85% found once.

V gene TRBV7-3 combines with J gene TRBJ1-2, with 7 nucleotides matching TRBD1. Material for sequencing was PBMCs or T cells enriched from blood (not recorded which). This clonotype was obtained from a man aged 35 to 55 who had recovered from COVID-19. The CDR3, as DNA: TGTGCCAGCAGCTTAGGACAGGCCCGCGCAGGGTATGGCTACACCTTC. Translation gives CASSLGQARAGYGYTF.